This T cell receptor beta chain was identified during a study of a mutant IDH1 vaccine in newly diagnosed glioma. Study background: Once 4-6 weeks had passed after radiotherapy alone, vaccination started, or it started with temozolomide cycles.

The CDR3 spans 11 residues. CDR1 and CDR2 from the germline V gene are SNHLY and FYNNEI. Trimming stripped 9 bases from V and 6 bases from J, with 11 bases between. Time point of the sample: week 35, safety follow-up. Doses comprised 300 ug of mutant IDH1 20-mer peptide each, plus topical imiquimod. Weeks 1, 3, 5, 7, 11, 15, 19 and 23 were when patients received their eight vaccinations. Here immunoSEQ multiplex PCR was the method, and the copy in TCRdb shows in-frame clones only, minus some. The sample carries tens of thousands of clones, around 80% recorded once. As regards this clone: What it binds is unknown.

The sequence derives from a man in his forties or fifties with glioma. This chain links TRBV2 with TRBJ1-2; unclear D gene. The material was PBMCs, obtained from a glioma patient whose treatment included an IDH1 peptide vaccine. CDR3 amino acids: CASRRVNGYTF. The CDR3, as DNA: TGTGCCAGTCGCCGGGTAAATGGCTACACCTTC.